Each of the 5 T cell receptor beta chains below was sequenced from the same sample in a study of T cells in Graves' hyperthyroidism and ophthalmopathy. Amplification of TCR beta CDR3 regions used RNA as the template. With the HTBI primer set, the TCR CDR3 went through a first round of RT-PCR. TCRdb itself ran the multiplex PCR reads through MiXCR, one entry per CDR3 protein. The profile shows 600,000 or so distinct CDR3 sequences, over 12% of them singletons. Source material: blood. All receptors derive from a woman aged 18-29 years with Graves' ophthalmopathy.

This clonotype was observed at least ten times. V usage is TRBV9 and J usage is TRBJ2-5; unclear D gene. Between the trimmed V and J ends, which lost 4 bases and 5 bases, there was a span of 12 bases. Germline V lookup: CDR1 SGDLS, CDR2 YYNGEE. The CDR3 spans 13 residues. The CDR3 region has the DNA TGTGCCAGCAGCCCCGAGTCATCGGAGACCCAGTACTTC. It codes for CASSPESSETQYF.

The chain combines TRBV6-2 or TRBV6-3 with TRBJ2-6; 9 nucleotides match TRBD1. The V and J ends lost 0 bases and 0 bases, in that order; junction bases with no gene match: 9. The CDR3 runs to 20 residues. Germline CDR1 MNHEY, CDR2 SVGEGT. CDR3 sequence: CASSYSRVDRGGSGANVLTF. CDR3 coding DNA: TGTGCCAGCAGTTACTCGAGGGTGGACAGGGGAGGCTCTGGGGCCAACGTCCTGACTTTC.

This clonotype was observed at least ten times. This chain joins TRBV20-1 and TRBJ2-1, with D perhaps TRBD2 (5 bases). CDR1 is DFQATT, CDR2 SNEGSKA, per germline (reference sequence). Trimming took off 0 bases at V and 10 bases at J, with 16 bases between the two ends. CDR3 length equals 14 residues. CDR3 in amino acids: CSARDREATPEQFF. For the CDR3, the DNA is TGCAGTGCTAGAGATCGGGAAGCGACTCCAGAGCAGTTCTTC.

This clonotype was seen many times. V is TRBV6-1 and J is TRBJ1-6; D is uncertain. V lost 7 bases, J lost 9 bases, and 16 bases lay in between. CDR1 and CDR2 (germline): MNHNS, SASEGT. The CDR3 runs 14 residues. CDR3 sequence (DNA): TGTGCCAGCACTTCCAGCATTGCGGGTTCACCCCTCCACTTT. Its translation: CASTSSIAGSPLHF.

This clonotype was counted ten times or more. The chain uses TRBV5-5 and TRBJ1-2, with D possibly being TRBD1 (6 bases). V was trimmed by 0 bases and J by 2 bases, leaving 8 bases between them. The CDR3 runs to 14 residues. Looked up from germline, CDR1 is SGHKS and CDR2 is YYEKEE (reference sequence). The CDR3, as DNA: TGTGCCAGCAGCTTGGAGGGGGACAACTATGGCTACACCTTC. It yields the protein CASSLEGDNYGYTF.